The sequence of this T cell receptor (beta chain) was determined in a study of control samples from healthy donors and cancer patients. CDR1 and CDR2 from the germline V gene are KGHDR and SFDVKD. This CDR3 comprises 17 residues. The germline V and J ends were trimmed by 4 bases and 0 bases, with 17 bases remaining between them. Assay used: immunoSEQ multiplex PCR; TCRdb lists only in-frame clones, some missing. The sample holds about 160,000 clones, around 94% seen once. The TCR sequence derives from a man aged 60 to 75 with colorectal cancer. V and J are TRBV24-1 and TRBJ1-1; D is uncertain. The sequencing input was PBMCs. The CDR3 region is CATSDLKTARVNTEAFF. The CDR3 DNA reads TGTGCCACCAGTGACCTCAAAACAGCCCGTGTGAACACTGAAGCTTTCTTT.